This T cell receptor beta chain stems from a study of T cell changes during pregnancy in multiple sclerosis. This table comes from immunoSEQ multiplex PCR, and its TCRdb copy is limited to in-frame clones, with some not included. The sample lists roughly 40,000 clones; over 75% were seen once. CDR3 size: 14 residues. Trimming at V came to 2 bases and at J to 0 bases, leaving 3 bases not matched to a gene. Looked up from germline, CDR1 is GTSNPN and CDR2 is SVGIG (reference sequence). The TCR was taken from a female donor with multiple sclerosis, enrolled in a pregnancy study. The V and J genes are TRBV30 and TRBJ2-7; 8 nucleotides agree with TRBD2. Sample: CD8+ T cells from peripheral blood mononuclear cells, taken before pregnancy. For the CDR3, the DNA is TGTGCCTGGAGTTTCCTAGCGGGCTCCTACGAGCAGTACTTC. It yields the protein CAWSFLAGSYEQYF.